The clone carrying this T cell receptor beta chain came up many times. Its antigen remains unknown. This record comes from a study of neurological immune-mediated disorders. Findings and limits, study-wide: Among 34 multiple sclerosis patients, phylogenetic grouping put the repertoires of 18 into a single related-CDR3 cluster, a possible signature.

Source material was 2 million unsorted PBMCs, stored at -80 °C in RNAlater. The V and J ends lost 8 bases and 2 bases respectively, with 12 bases between them. The CDR3 runs to 14 residues. The germline gives CDR1 MNHEY, CDR2 SVGAGI. Synthesis of cDNA was accomplished via 5'RACE employing 10-nucleotide random UMIs. TCRdb independently ran MiXCR on the 5' RACE reads; one entry per CDR3 protein. The sample has roughly 66,000 distinct CDR3 sequences, roughly 4.9% seen once. V is TRBV6-5 and J is TRBJ2-2, with D perhaps being TRBD1 or TRBD2 (5 bases each). The specimen sequenced was PBMCs. The source of this sequence is a woman between 65 and 79 years old with multiple sclerosis. The CDR3 coding sequence is TGTGCCAGCCGAGGGGCGTCTAACACCGGGGAGCTGTTTTTT. Protein sequence: CASRGASNTGELFF.